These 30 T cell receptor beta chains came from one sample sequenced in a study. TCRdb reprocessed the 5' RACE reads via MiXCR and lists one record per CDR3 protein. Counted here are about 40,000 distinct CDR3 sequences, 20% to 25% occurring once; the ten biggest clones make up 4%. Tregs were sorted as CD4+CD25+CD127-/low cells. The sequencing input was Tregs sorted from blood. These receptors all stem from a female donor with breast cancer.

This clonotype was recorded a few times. CDR3 protein: CASLPMAYNEQFF. CDR3 bases: TGTGCCAGCCTTCCTATGGCGTACAATGAGCAGTTCTTC. The chain uses TRBV28 and TRBJ2-1; D unclear. The CDR3 extends over 13 amino acids. Germline CDR1 reads MDHEN; CDR2 reads SYDVKM. V gave up 8 bases and J gave up 4 bases, with 12 bases separating them.

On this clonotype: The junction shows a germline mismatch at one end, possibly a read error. CDR3 region: CASSSYRDRNFEKLLF. CDR3 nucleotide sequence: TGTGCCAGCAGTTCCTACCGGGACAGAAATTTCGAAAAACTGCTTTTT. The rearrangement uses TRBV12-3 or TRBV12-4 and TRBJ1-4, with 7 bases matching TRBD1. There are 16 residues in the CDR3.

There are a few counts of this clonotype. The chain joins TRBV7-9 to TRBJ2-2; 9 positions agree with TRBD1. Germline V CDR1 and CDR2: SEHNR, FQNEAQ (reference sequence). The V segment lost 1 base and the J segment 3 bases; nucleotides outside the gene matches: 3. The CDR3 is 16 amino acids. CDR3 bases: TGTGCCAGCAGCTTAGACAGGGGGCTGGACACCGGGGAGCTGTTTTTT. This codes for CASSLDRGLDTGELFF.

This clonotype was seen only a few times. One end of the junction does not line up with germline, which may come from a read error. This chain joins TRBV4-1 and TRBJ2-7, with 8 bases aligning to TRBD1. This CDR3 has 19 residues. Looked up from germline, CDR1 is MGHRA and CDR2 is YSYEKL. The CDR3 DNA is TGCGCCAGCAGCCAAGAGACCCCCCTAGGGACAGGAGGAACCTACGGGCAGTACTTC. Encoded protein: CASSQETPLGTGGTYGQYF.

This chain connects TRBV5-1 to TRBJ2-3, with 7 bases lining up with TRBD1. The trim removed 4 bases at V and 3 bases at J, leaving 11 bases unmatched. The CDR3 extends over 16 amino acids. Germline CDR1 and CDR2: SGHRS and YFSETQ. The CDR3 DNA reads TGCGCCAGCAGCAAAGGACAGGTTCTTTCAACAGATACGCAGTATTTT. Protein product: CASSKGQVLSTDTQYF.

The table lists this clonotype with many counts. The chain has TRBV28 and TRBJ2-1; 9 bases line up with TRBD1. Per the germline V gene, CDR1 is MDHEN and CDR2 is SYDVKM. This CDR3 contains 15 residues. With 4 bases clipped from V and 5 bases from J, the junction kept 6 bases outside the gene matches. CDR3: CASSYPGQGDNEQFF. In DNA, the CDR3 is TGTGCCAGCAGTTATCCGGGACAGGGAGACAATGAGCAGTTCTTC.

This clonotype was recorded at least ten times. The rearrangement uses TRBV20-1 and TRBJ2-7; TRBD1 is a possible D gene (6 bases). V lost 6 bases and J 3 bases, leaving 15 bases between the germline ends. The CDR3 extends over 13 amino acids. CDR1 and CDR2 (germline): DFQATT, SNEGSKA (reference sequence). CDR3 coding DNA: TGCAGTGCGGCGACCGGGACACGCTACGAGCAGTACTTC. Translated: CSAATGTRYEQYF.

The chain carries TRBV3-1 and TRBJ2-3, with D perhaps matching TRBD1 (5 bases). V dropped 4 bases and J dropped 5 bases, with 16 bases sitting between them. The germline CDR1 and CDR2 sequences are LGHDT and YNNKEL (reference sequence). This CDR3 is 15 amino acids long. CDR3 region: CASSRGLLRGDTQYF. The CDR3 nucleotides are TGTGCCAGCAGCCGAGGTCTTCTTAGGGGAGATACGCAGTATTTT.

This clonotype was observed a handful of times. Here the CDR3 reads CASSSGELFF. In DNA form, the CDR3 reads TGTGCCAGCAGTTCCGGGGAGCTGTTTTTT. The chain has TRBV12-3 or TRBV12-4 and TRBJ2-2; no firm D call. Trimming shortened V by 4 bases and J by 6 bases, and 0 bases separated the two germline ends. This CDR3 spans 10 amino acids.

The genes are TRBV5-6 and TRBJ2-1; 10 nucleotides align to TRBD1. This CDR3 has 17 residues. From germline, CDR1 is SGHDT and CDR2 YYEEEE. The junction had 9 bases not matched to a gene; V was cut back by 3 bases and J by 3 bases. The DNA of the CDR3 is TGTGCCAGCAGCTCCGGCTCCGGGACAGGGGTCTACAATGAGCAGTTCTTC. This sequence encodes CASSSGSGTGVYNEQFF.

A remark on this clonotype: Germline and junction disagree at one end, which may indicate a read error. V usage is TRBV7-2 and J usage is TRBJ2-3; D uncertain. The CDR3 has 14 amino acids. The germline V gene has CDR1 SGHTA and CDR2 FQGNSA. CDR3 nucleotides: TGTACCAGCAGCTCCCCGGTTGGTGCAGATACGCAGTTTTTT. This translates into CTSSSPVGADTQFF.

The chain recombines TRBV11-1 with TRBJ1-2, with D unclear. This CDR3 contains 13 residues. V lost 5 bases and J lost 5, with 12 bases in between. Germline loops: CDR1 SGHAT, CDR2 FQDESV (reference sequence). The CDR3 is CASSRQDFYGYTF. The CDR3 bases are TGTGCCAGCAGCCGGCAGGATTTTTATGGCTACACCTTC.

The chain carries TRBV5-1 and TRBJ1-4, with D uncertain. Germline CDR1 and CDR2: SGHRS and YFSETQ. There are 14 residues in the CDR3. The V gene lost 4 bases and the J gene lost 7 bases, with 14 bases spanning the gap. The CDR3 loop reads CASSPGPFGEKLFF. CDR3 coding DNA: TGCGCCAGCAGCCCCGGTCCTTTCGGTGAAAAACTGTTTTTT.

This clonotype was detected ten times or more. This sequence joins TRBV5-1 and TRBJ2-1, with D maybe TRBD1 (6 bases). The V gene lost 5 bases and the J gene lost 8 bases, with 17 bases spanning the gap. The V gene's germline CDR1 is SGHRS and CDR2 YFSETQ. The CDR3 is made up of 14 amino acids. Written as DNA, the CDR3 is TGCGCCAGCAGGAGGACAGCAGGCACATATGAGCAGTTCTTC. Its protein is CASRRTAGTYEQFF.

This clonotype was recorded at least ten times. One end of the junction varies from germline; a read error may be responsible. CDR3 coding DNA: TGTGCCAGCAGCCGCGCCTCGAACGCCGGGGAGCTGTTTTTT. Protein product: CASSRASNAGELFF. The chain recombines TRBV7-9 with TRBJ2-2; D call uncertain. CDR1 and CDR2 (germline): SEHNR, FQNEAQ (reference sequence). This CDR3 spans 14 amino acids.

The CDR3 protein is CASRRQGMNSPLHF. As DNA, the CDR3 is TGTGCCAGCAGACGACAGGGTATGAATTCACCCCTCCACTTT. The V call is TRBV6-2 or TRBV6-3, the J call TRBJ1-6, with 7 bases identical to TRBD1. J lost 7 bases, V lost 6 bases, and 6 bases had no gene match. This CDR3 is built from 14 residues. The V gene's germline CDR1 is MNHEY and CDR2 SVGEGT.

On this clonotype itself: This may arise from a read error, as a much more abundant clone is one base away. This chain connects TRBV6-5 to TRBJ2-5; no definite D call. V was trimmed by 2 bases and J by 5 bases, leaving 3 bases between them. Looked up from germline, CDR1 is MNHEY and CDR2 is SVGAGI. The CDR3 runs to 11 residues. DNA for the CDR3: TGTGCCAGCAGTTACAATGAGACCCAGTACTTC. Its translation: CASSYNETQYF.

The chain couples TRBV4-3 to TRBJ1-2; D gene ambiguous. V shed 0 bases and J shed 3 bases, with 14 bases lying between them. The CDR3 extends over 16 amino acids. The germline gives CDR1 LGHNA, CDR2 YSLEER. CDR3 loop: CASSQDERAWDYGYTF. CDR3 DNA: TGCGCCAGCAGCCAAGATGAAAGGGCCTGGGACTATGGCTACACCTTC.

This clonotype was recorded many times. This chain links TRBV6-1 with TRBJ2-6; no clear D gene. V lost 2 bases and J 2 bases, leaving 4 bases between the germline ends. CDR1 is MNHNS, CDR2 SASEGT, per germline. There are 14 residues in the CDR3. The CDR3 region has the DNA TGTGCCAGCAGTGAACTAGCTGGGGCCAACGTCCTGACTTTC. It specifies CASSELAGANVLTF.

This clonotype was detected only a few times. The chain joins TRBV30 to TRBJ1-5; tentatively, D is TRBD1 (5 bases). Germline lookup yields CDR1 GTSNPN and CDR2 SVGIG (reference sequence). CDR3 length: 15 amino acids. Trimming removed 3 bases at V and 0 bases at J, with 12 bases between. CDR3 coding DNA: TGTGCCTGGAGCAGAGGGGCGGATAGCAATCAGCCCCAGCATTTT. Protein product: CAWSRGADSNQPQHF.

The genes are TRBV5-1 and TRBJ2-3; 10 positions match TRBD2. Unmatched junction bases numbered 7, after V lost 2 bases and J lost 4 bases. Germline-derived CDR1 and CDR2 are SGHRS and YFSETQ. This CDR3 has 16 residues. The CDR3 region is CASSFLAGEFPDTQYF. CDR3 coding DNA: TGCGCCAGCAGCTTTCTAGCGGGAGAATTCCCAGATACGCAGTATTTT. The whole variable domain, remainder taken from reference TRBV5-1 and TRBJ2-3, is KAGVTQTPRYLIKTRGQQVTLSCSPISGHRSVSWYQQTPGQGLQFLFEYFSETQRNKGNFPGRFSGRQFSNSRSEMNVSTLELGDSALYLCASSFLAGEFPDTQYFGPGTRLTVL.

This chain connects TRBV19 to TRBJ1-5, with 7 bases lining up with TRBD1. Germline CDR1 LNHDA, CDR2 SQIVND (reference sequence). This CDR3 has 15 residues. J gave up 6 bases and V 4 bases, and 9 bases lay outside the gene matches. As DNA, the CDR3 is TGTGCCAGTAGTAGAACAGGGGAGTATTTTCAGCCCCAGCATTTT. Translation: CASSRTGEYFQPQHF.

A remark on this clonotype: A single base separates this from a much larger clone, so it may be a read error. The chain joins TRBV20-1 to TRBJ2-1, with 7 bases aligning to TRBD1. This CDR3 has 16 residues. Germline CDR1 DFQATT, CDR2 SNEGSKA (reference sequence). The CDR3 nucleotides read TGCAATGCTAGAGGGGGCATAACCCTCTCCTACAATGAGCAGTTCTTC. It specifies CNARGGITLSYNEQFF.

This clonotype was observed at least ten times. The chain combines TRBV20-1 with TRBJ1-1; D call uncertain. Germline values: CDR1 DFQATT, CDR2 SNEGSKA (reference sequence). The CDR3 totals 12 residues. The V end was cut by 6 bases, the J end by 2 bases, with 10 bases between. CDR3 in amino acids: CSARSYNTEAFF. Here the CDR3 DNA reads TGCAGTGCAAGGAGTTACAACACTGAAGCTTTCTTT.

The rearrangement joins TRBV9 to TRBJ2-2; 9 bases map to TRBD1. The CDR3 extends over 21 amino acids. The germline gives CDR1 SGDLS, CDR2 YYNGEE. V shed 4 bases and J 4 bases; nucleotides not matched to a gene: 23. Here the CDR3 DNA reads TGTGCCAGCAGCTTAACTAACCGGGACAGGGCTGACGGCAAGAGCACCGGGGAGCTGTTTTTT. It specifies CASSLTNRDRADGKSTGELFF.

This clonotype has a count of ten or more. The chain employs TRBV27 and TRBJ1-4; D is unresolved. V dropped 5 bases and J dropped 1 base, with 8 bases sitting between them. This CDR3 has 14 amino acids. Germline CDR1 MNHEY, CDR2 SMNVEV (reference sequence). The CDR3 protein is CASSPLGTNEKLFF. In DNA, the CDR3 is TGTGCCAGCAGTCCCCTTGGAACTAATGAAAAACTGTTTTTT.

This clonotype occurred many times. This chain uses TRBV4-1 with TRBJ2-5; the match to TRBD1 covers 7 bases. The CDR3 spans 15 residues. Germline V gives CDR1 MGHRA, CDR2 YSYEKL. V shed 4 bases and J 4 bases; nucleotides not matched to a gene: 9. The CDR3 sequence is CASSPGDREIETQYF. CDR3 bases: TGCGCCAGCAGCCCGGGCGACAGGGAGATAGAGACCCAGTACTTC.

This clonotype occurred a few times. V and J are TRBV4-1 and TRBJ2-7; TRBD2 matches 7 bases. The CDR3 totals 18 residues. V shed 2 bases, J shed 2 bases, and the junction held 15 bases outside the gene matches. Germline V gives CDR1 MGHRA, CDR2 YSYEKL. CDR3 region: CASSQLNLGPRGTYEQYF. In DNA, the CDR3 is TGCGCCAGCAGCCAATTAAACTTAGGTCCGCGGGGGACCTACGAGCAGTACTTC.

CDR3 residues: CASSTTRDPHETQYF. The CDR3 region has the DNA TGTGCCAGCAGCACCACTCGGGACCCTCATGAGACCCAGTACTTC. This chain connects TRBV7-9 to TRBJ2-5; the D call may be TRBD1 or TRBD2 (5 bases each). Germline V lookup: CDR1 SEHNR, CDR2 FQNEAQ (reference sequence). The CDR3 runs 15 residues. V lost 5 bases and J 5 bases, leaving 18 bases between the germline ends.

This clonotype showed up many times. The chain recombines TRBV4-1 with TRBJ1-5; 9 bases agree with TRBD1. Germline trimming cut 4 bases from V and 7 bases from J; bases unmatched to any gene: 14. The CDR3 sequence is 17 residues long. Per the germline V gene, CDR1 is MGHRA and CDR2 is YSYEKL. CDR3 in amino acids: CASSRLITGGVRQPQHF. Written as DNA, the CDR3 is TGCGCCAGCAGCCGCTTAATCACAGGGGGCGTCAGGCAGCCCCAGCATTTT.